This T cell receptor beta chain was documented in a study of T cells in tumors after PD-1 blockade. Study context: Patients received pembrolizumab 200 mg every 3 weeks or cemiplimab 350 mg every 2 weeks. During anti-PD-1 treatment, some patients continued daily vismodegib 150 mg. Findings and limits, study-wide: Approximately 41% of tumor TCR clonotypes were also found in blood.

Germline CDR1 LGHNA, CDR2 YNFKEQ. The V gene lost 4 bases and the J gene lost 5 bases, with 20 bases spanning the gap. This CDR3 is built from 16 residues. Sequencing was performed with immunoSEQ multiplex PCR; in TCRdb, only in-frame clones are kept and a portion is missing. The sample gives approximately 35,000 clones, 78% of which show up once; about 36% is in the top ten. Template: tumor biopsy or peripheral blood genomic DNA, about 616-6,500 ng per sample. Of note for this clone: Its cognate antigen is unknown.

Sequenced material: PBMCs, taken before anti-PD-1 treatment. This chain connects TRBV4-2 to TRBJ1-1, with a possible D match to TRBD1 (5 bases). The origin of this receptor is a human donor with basal cell carcinoma. Here the CDR3 DNA reads TGTGCCAGCAGCCGAGAGGGGACGACACGGTCGACTGAAGCTTTCTTT. It yields the protein CASSREGTTRSTEAFF.